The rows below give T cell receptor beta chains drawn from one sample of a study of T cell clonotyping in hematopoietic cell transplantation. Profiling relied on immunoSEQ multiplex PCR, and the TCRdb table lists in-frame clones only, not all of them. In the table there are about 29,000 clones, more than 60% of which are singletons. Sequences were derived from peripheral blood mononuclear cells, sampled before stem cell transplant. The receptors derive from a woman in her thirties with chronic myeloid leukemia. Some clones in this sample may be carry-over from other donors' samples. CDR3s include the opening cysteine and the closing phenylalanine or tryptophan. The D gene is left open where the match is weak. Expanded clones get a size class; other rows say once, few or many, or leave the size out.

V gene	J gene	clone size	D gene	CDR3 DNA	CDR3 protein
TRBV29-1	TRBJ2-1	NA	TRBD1	TGCAGCGTTCGGGACAGGGGGGACAATGAGCAGTTCTTC	CSVRDRGDNEQFF
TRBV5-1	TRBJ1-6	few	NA	TGCGCCAGCAGTGGATCAGTCGCCTATAATTCACCCCTCCACTTT	CASSGSVAYNSPLHF
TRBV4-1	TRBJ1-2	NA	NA	TGCGCCAGCAGCCCCGGGCAGATTAACTATGGCTACACCTTC	CASSPGQINYGYTF
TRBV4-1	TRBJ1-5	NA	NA	TGCGCCAGCAGCCAAGAACGCTCCGGGTCCAATCAGCCCCAGCATTTT	CASSQERSGSNQPQHF
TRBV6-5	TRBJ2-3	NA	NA	TGTGCCAGCAGTACAACAGATACGCAGTATTTT	CASSTTDTQYF
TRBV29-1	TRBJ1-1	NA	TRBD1	TGCAGCGTTCACAGGGGGGGGGTCACTGAAGCTTTCTTT	CSVHRGGVTEAFF
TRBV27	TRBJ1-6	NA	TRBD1	TGTGCCAGCAGTTTAGCTAGGGGGCCGAGCTCCTATAATTCACCCCTCCACTTT	CASSLARGPSSYNSPLHF
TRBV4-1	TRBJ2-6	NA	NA	TGCGCCAGCAGCCAATTGTTCCGGACGGTCGACTCTGGGGCCAACGTCCTGACTTTC	CASSQLFRTVDSGANVLTF
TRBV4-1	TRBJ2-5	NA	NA	TGCGCCAGCAGCCATGGGCATTGGAAAGAGACCCAGTACTTC	CASSHGHWKETQYF
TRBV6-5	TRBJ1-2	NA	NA	TGTGCCAGCAGGGCCTGGACATCGGATCATGGCTACACCTTC	CASRAWTSDHGYTF
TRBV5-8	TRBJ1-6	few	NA	TGTGCCAGCAGCATCGGAAGCGTAGGATCACCCCTCCACTTT	CASSIGSVGSPLHF
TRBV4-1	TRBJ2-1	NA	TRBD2	TGCGCCAGCAGCCGCCCTACTAGCGGGAAGACCAATGAGCAGTTCTTC	CASSRPTSGKTNEQFF
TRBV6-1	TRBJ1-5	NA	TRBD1	TGTGCCAGCAGTGAAGACAGGGGTGGTGAGGGCAATCAGCCCCAGCATTTT	CASSEDRGGEGNQPQHF
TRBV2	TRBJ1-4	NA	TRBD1	TGTGCCAGCAGGGAACAGGGGAGGGATCGTGAAAAACTGTTTTTT	CASREQGRDREKLFF
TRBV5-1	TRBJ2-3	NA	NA	TGCGCCAGCGGATTTCTTTGGGGGGATGCGCTGGATACGCAGTATTTT	CASGFLWGDALDTQYF
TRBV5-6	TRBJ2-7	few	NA	TGTGCCAGCAGCTGGGGGGACGGCAGGTACGAGCAGTACTTC	CASSWGDGRYEQYF
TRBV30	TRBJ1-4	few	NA	TGTGCCTGGAGTGTAGGATCTCTCGGAAGGAATGAAAAACTGTTTTTT	CAWSVGSLGRNEKLFF
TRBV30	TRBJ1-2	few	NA	TGTGCCTGGAGCATAACCCTCTATGGCTACACCTTC	CAWSITLYGYTF
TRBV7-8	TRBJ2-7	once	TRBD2	TGTGCCAGCAGCTATAGCGGGGGAAACGAGCAGTACTTC	CASSYSGGNEQYF
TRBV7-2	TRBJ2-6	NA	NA	TGTGCCAGCAGCTTAGCCCGTCGGGCCAACGTCCTGACTTTC	CASSLARRANVLTF
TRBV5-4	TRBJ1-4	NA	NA	TGTGCCAGCAGCTTATTCCAGGGAAATGAAAAACTGTTTTTT	CASSLFQGNEKLFF
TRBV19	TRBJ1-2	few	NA	TGTGCCAGTAGTAAGGGAGGCTATGGCTACACCTTC	CASSKGGYGYTF
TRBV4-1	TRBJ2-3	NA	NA	TGCGCCAGCAGCCCCCAAGGCGGTACCACAGATACGCAGTATTTT	CASSPQGGTTDTQYF
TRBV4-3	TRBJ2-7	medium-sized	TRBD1	TGCGCCAGCAGCCCTGGGACAGGGGGCTCCTACGAGCAGTACTTC	CASSPGTGGSYEQYF
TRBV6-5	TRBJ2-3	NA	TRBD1	TGTGCCAGCAGTTACTCGAACAGGGGGCACGCAGATACGCAGTATTTT	CASSYSNRGHADTQYF
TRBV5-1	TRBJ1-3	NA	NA	TGCGCCAGCAGCTTCGAGGGATTTGGAAACACCATATATTTT	CASSFEGFGNTIYF
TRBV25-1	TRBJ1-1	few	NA	TGTGCCAGCAGTGATCTCAGGGTGGGAGAAGCTTTCTTT	CASSDLRVGEAFF
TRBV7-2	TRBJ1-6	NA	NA	TGTGCCAGCAGCAACCCGAGGGGCTATAATTCACCCCTCCACTTT	CASSNPRGYNSPLHF
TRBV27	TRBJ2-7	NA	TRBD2	TGTGCCAGCAGTTTATCGGGAGGACTAGCTCGGGAGCAGTACTTC	CASSLSGGLAREQYF
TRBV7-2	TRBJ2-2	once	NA	TGTGCCAGCAGCTTAAATACCGGGGAGCTGTTTTTT	CASSLNTGELFF
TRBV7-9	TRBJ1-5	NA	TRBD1	TGTGCCAGCAGCCCGGGACAGCCCCAGCCCCAGCATTTT	CASSPGQPQPQHF
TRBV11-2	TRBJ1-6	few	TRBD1	TGTGCCAGCAACAGACAGGGTCTGCGGCGATCACCCCTCCACTTT	CASNRQGLRRSPLHF
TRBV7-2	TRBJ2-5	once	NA	TGTGCCAGCAGCCCAGGGGAGGGAGAGACCCAGTACTTC	CASSPGEGETQYF
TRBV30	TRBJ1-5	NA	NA	TGTGCCTGGAGTACGGGGCAGGGTAGTCAGCCCCAGCATTTT	CAWSTGQGSQPQHF
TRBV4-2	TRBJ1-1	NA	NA	TGTGCCAGCAGCCAGAGGGGCAGGGAGGCCACTGAAGCTTTCTTT	CASSQRGREATEAFF
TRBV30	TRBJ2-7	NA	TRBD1	TGTGCCTGGAGGACAGGGGTAAACTACGAGCAGTACTTC	CAWRTGVNYEQYF
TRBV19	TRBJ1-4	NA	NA	TGTGCCAGTAGTCCACAGGGTATTGCGGATGAAAAACTGTTTTTT	CASSPQGIADEKLFF
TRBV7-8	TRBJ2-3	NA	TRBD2	TGTGCCAGCAGGGATAGACTAGCGGGTCTCACAGATACGCAGTATTTT	CASRDRLAGLTDTQYF
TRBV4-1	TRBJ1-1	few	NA	TGCGCCAGCAGCCAAGATTGGCGAAGAGAAGCTTTCTTT	CASSQDWRREAFF
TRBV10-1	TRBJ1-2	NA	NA	TGCGCCAGCAGTGACGGGTATGGCTACACCTTC	CASSDGYGYTF
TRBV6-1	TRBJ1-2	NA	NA	TGTGCCAGCAGTGAAGAAGGGGGGAAAATCTATGGCTACACCTTC	CASSEEGGKIYGYTF
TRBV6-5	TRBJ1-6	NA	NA	TGTGCCAGCAGAAGAATTAATTCACCCCTCCACTTT	CASRRINSPLHF
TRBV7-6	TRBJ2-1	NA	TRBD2	TGTGCCAGCAGCTTAGCCCCTAGCGGGGGCCATTCCTACAATGAGCAGTTCTTC	CASSLAPSGGHSYNEQFF
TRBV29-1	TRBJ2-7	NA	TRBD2	TGCAGCGTTGTTGCCCGACTAGCGGGGATCTCCTACGAGCAGTACTTC	CSVVARLAGISYEQYF
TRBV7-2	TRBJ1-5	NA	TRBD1	TGTGCCAGCAACCATCCAGGGGGCTATCAGCCCCAGCATTTT	CASNHPGGYQPQHF
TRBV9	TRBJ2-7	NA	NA	TGTGCCAGCAGCGTCGACACGGCCTCCTACGAGCAGTACTTC	CASSVDTASYEQYF
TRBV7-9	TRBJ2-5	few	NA	TGTGCCAGCACTTCCGATTTGAACAAAGAGACCCAGTACTTC	CASTSDLNKETQYF